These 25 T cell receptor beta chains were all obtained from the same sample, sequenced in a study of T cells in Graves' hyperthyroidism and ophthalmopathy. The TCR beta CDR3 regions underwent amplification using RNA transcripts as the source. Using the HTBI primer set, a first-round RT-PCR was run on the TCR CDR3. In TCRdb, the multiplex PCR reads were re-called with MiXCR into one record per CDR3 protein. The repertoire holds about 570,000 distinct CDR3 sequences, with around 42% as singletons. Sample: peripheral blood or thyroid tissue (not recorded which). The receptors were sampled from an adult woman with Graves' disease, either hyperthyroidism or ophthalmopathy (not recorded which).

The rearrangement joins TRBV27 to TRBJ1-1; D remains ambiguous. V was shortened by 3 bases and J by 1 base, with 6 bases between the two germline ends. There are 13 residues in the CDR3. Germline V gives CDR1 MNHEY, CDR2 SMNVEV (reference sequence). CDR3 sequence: CASSFAANTEAFF. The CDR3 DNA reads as TGTGCCAGCAGTTTTGCAGCGAACACTGAAGCTTTCTTT.

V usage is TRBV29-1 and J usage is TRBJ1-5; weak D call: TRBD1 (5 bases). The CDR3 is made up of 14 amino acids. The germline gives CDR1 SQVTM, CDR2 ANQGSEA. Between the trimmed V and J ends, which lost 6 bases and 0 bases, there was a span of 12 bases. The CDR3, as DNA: TGCAGCGTATCATCGGGGACTAGCAATCAGCCCCAGCATTTT. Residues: CSVSSGTSNQPQHF.

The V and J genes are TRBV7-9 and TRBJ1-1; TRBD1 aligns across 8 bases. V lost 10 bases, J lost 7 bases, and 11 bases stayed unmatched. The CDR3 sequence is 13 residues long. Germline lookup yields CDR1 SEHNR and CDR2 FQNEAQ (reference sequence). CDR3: CATAGGRGLEAFF. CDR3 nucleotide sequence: TGTGCCACCGCAGGGGGCCGTGGCCTTGAAGCTTTCTTT.

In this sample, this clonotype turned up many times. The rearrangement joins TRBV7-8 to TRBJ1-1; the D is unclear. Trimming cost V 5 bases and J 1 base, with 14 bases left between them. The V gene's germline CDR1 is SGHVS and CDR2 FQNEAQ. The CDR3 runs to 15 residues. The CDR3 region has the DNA TGTGCCAGCAGCACAAGGGAGGGCGAGAACACTGAAGCTTTCTTT. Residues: CASSTREGENTEAFF.

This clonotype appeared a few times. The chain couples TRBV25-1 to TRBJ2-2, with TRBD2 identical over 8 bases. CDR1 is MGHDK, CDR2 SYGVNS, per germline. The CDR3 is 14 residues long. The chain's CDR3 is CRPNRREASGELFF. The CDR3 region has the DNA TGTAGACCCAACCGGCGGGAGGCGAGCGGGGAGCTGTTTTTT.

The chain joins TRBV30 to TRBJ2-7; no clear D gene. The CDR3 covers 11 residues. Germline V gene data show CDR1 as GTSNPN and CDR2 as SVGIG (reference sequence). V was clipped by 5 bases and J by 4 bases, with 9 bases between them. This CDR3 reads CAWGQQYEQYF. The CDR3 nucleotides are TGTGCCTGGGGTCAGCAGTACGAGCAGTACTTC.

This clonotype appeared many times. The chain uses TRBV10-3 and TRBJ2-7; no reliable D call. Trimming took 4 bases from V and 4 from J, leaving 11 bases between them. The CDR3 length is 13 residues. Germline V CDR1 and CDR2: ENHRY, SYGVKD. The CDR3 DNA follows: TGTGCCATCAGTGGCGGACCCCCTTACGAGCAGTACTTC. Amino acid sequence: CAISGGPPYEQYF.

The CDR3 coding sequence is TGTGCCATCAGGGCCCAGACAGGGTATTCACCCCTCCACTTT. This codes for CAIRAQTGYSPLHF. J is TRBJ1-6 and V is TRBV10-3; 7 bases line up with TRBD1. V lost 6 bases and J lost 8; bases outside the gene matches: 7. CDR1 is ENHRY, CDR2 SYGVKD, per germline. The CDR3 runs to 14 residues.

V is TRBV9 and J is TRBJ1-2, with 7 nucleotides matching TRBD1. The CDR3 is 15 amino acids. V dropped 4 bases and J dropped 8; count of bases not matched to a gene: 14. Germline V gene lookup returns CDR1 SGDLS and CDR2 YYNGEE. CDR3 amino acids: CASSNQELTGSGYTF. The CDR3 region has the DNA TGTGCCAGCAGCAATCAAGAGTTGACAGGGAGCGGCTACACCTTC.

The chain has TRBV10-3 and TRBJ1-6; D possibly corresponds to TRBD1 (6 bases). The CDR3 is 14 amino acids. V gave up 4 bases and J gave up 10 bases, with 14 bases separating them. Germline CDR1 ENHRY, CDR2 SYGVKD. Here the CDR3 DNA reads TGTGCCATCAGTGGGAAGGACAGACTCTCACCCCTCCACTTT. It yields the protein CAISGKDRLSPLHF.

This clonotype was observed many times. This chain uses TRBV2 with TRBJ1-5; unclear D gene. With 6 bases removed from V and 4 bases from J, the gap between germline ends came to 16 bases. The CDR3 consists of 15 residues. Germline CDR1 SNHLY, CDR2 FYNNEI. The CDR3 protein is CASSDRASENQPQHF. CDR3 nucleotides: TGTGCCAGCAGCGATAGGGCGTCAGAGAATCAGCCCCAGCATTTT.

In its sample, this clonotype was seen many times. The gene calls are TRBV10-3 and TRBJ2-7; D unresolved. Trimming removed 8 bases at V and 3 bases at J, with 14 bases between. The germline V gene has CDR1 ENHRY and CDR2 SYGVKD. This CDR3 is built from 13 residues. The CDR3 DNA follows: TGTGCCATCGCGATTCTCAGCGACTACGAGCAGTACTTC. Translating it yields CAIAILSDYEQYF.

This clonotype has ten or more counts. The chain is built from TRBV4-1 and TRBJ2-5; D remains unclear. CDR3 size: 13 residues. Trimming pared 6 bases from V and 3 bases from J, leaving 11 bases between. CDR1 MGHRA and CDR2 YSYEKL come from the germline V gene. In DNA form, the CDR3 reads TGCGCCAGCAGGCGGTCCCGGGAAGAGACCCAGTACTTC. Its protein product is CASRRSREETQYF.

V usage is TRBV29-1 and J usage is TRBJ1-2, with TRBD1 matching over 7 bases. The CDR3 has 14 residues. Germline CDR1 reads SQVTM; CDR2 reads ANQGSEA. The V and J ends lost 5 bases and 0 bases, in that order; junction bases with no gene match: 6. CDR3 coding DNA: TGCAGCGTTCCCCCTACAGGGGCTAACTATGGCTACACCTTC. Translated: CSVPPTGANYGYTF.

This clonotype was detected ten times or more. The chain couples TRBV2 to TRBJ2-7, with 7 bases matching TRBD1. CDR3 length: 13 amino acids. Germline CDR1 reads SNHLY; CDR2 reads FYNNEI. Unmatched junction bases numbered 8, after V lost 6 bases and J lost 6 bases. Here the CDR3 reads CASRPGGPLEQYF. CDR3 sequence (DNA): TGTGCCAGCAGGCCAGGGGGTCCCCTCGAGCAGTACTTC.

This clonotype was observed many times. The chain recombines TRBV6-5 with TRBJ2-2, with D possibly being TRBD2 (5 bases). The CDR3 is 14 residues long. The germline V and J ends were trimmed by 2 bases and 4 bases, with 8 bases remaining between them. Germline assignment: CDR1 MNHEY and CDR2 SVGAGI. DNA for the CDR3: TGTGCCAGCAGTTACGGGAGAGGCACCGGGGAGCTGTTTTTT. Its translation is CASSYGRGTGELFF.

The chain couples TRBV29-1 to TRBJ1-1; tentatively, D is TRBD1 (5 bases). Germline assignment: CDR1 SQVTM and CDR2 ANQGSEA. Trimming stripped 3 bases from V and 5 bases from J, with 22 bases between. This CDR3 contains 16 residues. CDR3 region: CSVEAGVGEARTEAFF. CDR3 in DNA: TGCAGCGTTGAGGCGGGAGTAGGGGAGGCTAGGACTGAAGCTTTCTTT. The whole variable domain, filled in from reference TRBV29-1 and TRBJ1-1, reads SAVISQKPSRDICQRGTSLTIQCQVDSQVTMMFWYRQQPGQSLTLIATANQGSEATYESGFVIDKFPISRPNLTFSTLTVSNMSPEDSSIYLCSVEAGVGEARTEAFFGQGTRLTVV.

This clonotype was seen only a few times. This chain's CDR3 is CASSPGTYPTGELFF. The CDR3 region has the DNA TGCGCCAGCAGCCCTGGGACATATCCCACCGGGGAGCTGTTTTTT. J is TRBJ2-2 and V is TRBV4-1, with a tentative D call TRBD1 (6 bases). Trimming stripped 4 bases from V and 4 bases from J, with 13 bases between. The CDR3 has 15 amino acids. Germline values: CDR1 MGHRA, CDR2 YSYEKL.

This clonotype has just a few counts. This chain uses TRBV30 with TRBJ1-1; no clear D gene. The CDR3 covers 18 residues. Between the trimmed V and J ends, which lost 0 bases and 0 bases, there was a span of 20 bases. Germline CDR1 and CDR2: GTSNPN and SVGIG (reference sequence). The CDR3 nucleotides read TGTGCCTGGAGTGTACCGTTAAGTCTGTCGGGGATGAACACTGAAGCTTTCTTT. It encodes CAWSVPLSLSGMNTEAFF.

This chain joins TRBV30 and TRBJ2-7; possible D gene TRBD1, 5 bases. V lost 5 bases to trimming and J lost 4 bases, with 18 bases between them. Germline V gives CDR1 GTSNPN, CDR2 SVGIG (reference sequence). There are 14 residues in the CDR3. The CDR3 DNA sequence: TGTGCCTGGGATAAGGTCACAGGAGTATACGAGCAGTACTTC. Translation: CAWDKVTGVYEQYF.

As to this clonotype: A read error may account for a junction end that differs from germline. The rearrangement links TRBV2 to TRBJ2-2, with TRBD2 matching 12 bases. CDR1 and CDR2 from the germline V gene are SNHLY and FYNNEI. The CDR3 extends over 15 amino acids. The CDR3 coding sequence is TGTGCCAGCAGTGGACTAGCGGGAGTGGGCGGGGAGCTGGTTTTT. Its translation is CASSGLAGVGGELVF. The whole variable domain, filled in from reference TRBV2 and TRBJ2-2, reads EPEVTQTPSHQVTQMGQEVILRCVPISNHLYFYWYRQILGQKVEFLVSFYNNEISEKSEIFDDQFSVERPDGSNFTLKIRSTKLEDSAMYFCASSGLAGVGGELVFGEGSRLTVL.

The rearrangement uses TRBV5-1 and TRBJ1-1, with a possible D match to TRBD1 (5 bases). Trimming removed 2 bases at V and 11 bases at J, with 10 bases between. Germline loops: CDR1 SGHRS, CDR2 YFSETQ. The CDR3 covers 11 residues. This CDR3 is CASSFGSGAFF. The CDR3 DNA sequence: TGCGCCAGCAGCTTTGGGTCAGGGGCTTTCTTT.

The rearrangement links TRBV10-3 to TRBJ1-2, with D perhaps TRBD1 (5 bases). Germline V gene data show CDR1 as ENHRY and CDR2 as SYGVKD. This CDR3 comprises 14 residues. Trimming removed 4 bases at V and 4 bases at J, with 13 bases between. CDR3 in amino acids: CAISGIQVSYGYTF. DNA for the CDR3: TGTGCCATCAGTGGGATACAGGTTAGCTATGGCTACACCTTC.

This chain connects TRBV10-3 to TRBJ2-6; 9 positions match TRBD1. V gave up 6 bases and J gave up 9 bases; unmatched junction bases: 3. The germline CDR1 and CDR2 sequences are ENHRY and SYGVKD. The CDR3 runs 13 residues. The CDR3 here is CAISGQGRNVLTF. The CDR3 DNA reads TGTGCCATCAGCGGACAGGGGCGCAACGTCCTGACTTTC.

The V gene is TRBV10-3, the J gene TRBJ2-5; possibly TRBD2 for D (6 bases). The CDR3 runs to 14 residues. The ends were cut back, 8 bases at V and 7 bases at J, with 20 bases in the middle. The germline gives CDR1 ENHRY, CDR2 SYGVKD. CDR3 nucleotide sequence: TGTGCCATCGGGGGACTGCGAGTCGGTCGGACCCAGTACTTC. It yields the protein CAIGGLRVGRTQYF.